The text below deals with one TCR beta chain. Its antigen is not identified. The data stem from a study of T cells in Graves' hyperthyroidism and ophthalmopathy. Notes on the study in general: Separation of ophthalmopathy from stable hyperthyroidism was achieved by a 13 V-J model.

CDR1 is LNHDA, CDR2 SQIVND, per germline (reference sequence). Deletions cut 7 bases from V and 5 bases from J, with 17 bases between. The CDR3 runs 15 residues. Patients with ophthalmopathy all had a Clinical Activity Score of at least 3, a NOSPECS grade of at least 4 and duration under 3 months. The study based diagnoses on clinical symptoms, serum thyroxine and TRAb, thyroid ultrasound and orbital computed tomography. PBMCs were derived from 10 ml fresh peripheral blood. Template material for amplifying TCR beta CDR3 regions consisted of RNA transcripts. During a first-round RT-PCR of the TCR CDR3, the HTBI primer set was used. TCRdb analysed the multiplex PCR reads with MiXCR anew, one entry per CDR3 protein. The sample has fewer than 450,000 distinct CDR3 sequences, 15% seen once.

The receptor was isolated from a woman aged 55-69 years with Graves' ophthalmopathy. Sequencing used blood. This chain connects TRBV19 to TRBJ1-4; D unresolved. The DNA for the CDR3 is TGTGCCAGTACCCTTGAGGCGGGTTGGAATGAAAAACTGTTTTTT. As protein: CASTLEAGWNEKLFF.